These 2 T cell receptor beta chains share one sample of origin, sequenced in a study of blood T cell repertoires in COVID-19. The table came from immunoSEQ multiplex PCR; TCRdb's copy has only in-frame clones and leaves some out. The table shows about 160,000 clones, with over 75% occurring only once. Sequencing input: PBMCs or T cells enriched from blood (not recorded which). These receptors all come from a woman in her fifties or sixties who had recovered from COVID-19.

The chain couples TRBV6-5 to TRBJ1-3; 8 nucleotides align to TRBD1. Trimming cost V 6 bases and J 2 bases; bases outside gene matches: 6. CDR1 is MNHEY and CDR2 is SVGAGI in the germline V gene. There are 15 residues in the CDR3. CDR3 residues: CASRRTGTPGNTIYF. CDR3 bases: TGTGCCAGCAGGAGGACAGGGACACCTGGAAACACCATATATTTT.

The rearrangement uses TRBV18 and TRBJ2-7, with TRBD2 as a possible D gene (5 bases). Germline lookup yields CDR1 KGHSH and CDR2 LQKENI. The CDR3 is made up of 14 amino acids. Deletions cut 6 bases from V and 0 bases from J, with 12 bases between. The CDR3 loop is CASSQTRNSYEQYF. CDR3 nucleotide sequence: TGTGCCAGCTCCCAAACTAGGAACTCCTACGAGCAGTACTTC.